This T cell receptor (beta chain) is from a study of shared clonotypes between healthy human individuals. General observations from the study: Between a handful of donors, naive CD4 clonotypes were shared at a level of about 5%.

Comment on this clone: Antigen unknown.

CDR3 length equals 16 residues. Germline V gives CDR1 MDHEN, CDR2 SYDVKM. V was pared by 5 bases and J by 6 bases, with 19 bases between. The data were produced by immunoSEQ multiplex PCR, yet TCRdb's version contains in-frame clones alone and is incomplete. The sample yields approximately 1.5 million clones, 98% seen once. Material: naive CD4+ T cells sorted from blood. Indicated subset: CD45RA+ positively selected. V is TRBV28 and J is TRBJ2-2; D not certain. The TCR comes from a young man in good health. The CDR3: CASSIPHNISPGELFF. DNA for the CDR3: TGTGCCAGCAGTATTCCTCACAACATTAGTCCCGGGGAGCTGTTTTTT.